The source of this T cell receptor (beta chain) is a study of beta chain features in type 1 diabetes. Study-level background: Age, gender, cell numbers and subset yield matched between patients and controls. Findings of the study overall: In every one of the four CD4+ subsets, TCRB CDR3s were moderately but significantly shorter in Type 1 diabetes patients. HLA effects on TCRB rearrangement stayed unresolved here.

This clone was picked up a small number of times. Its specificity is not known. Distinct nucleotide sequences in the sample also encode this CDR3. Purities in excess of 95% were seen in all sorted populations. What was sequenced were expressed TCRB transcripts, since all of the isolated RNA had been reverse transcribed. The table came from immunoSEQ multiplex PCR; TCRdb's copy has only in-frame clones and leaves some out. The sample includes under 400,000 clones, roughly 21% of them seen just once. The length of the CDR3 is 16 residues. Per the germline V gene, CDR1 is SGHNT and CDR2 is YYREEE (reference sequence). Germline trimming cut 1 base from V and 0 bases from J; bases unmatched to any gene: 4.

V usage is TRBV5-4 and J usage is TRBJ2-3; TRBD2 aligns across 8 bases. Source material: naive CD4+ T cells from blood. The clonotype was recovered from a woman aged 18-29 years in good health. The CDR3 is CASSLRLAGSTDTQYF. The CDR3 DNA follows: TGTGCCAGCAGCTTGAGGCTAGCGGGTAGCACAGATACGCAGTATTTT.